These T cell receptor beta chains were read from a single sample in a study of PD-1 blockade in mismatch repair-deficient tumors. Sequencing was performed with immunoSEQ multiplex PCR; in TCRdb, only in-frame clones are kept and a portion is missing. The sample yields some 84,000 clones, roughly 80% seen once. The source material was peripheral blood, sampled 12 weeks after starting pembrolizumab. All receptors come from an adult with mismatch repair-deficient cancer. Each CDR3 is given with its conserved first and last residue. Fields, in order: clone size, D gene, V gene, J gene, CDR3 DNA, CDR3 protein. D genes are given only for firm matches. Clone size appears in some rows only: once, few, many, or a class for an expanded clone.

size: -
D: -
V: TRBV28
J: TRBJ2-7
DNA: TGTGCCAGCACCCCAAGCATTGGTAGCGGCTACGAGCAGTACTTC
CDR3: CASTPSIGSGYEQYF

size: once
D: TRBD1
V: TRBV5-1
J: TRBJ1-1
DNA: TGCGCCAGCAGCTTTGACAGGGTGAACACTGAAGCTTTCTTT
CDR3: CASSFDRVNTEAFF

size: -
D: -
V: TRBV30
J: TRBJ1-5
DNA: TGTGCCTGGAGTTATAGGGGAGGAGGTCAGCCCCAGCATTTT
CDR3: CAWSYRGGGQPQHF

size: -
D: -
V: TRBV6-6
J: TRBJ1-5
DNA: TGTGCCAGCAGTTACTCTCACCAGCCCCAGCATTTT
CDR3: CASSYSHQPQHF

size: once
D: TRBD2
V: TRBV5-1
J: TRBJ2-1
DNA: TGCGCCAGCAGCCCGGGGACTAGCGGGAGGGCCTTGGACAATGAGCAGTTCTTC
CDR3: CASSPGTSGRALDNEQFF

size: -
D: -
V: TRBV6-1
J: TRBJ2-5
DNA: TGTGCCAGCAGTGAAGGGGGCAGGGTTGAGACCCAGTACTTC
CDR3: CASSEGGRVETQYF

size: -
D: -
V: TRBV6-1
J: TRBJ1-2
DNA: TGTGCCAGCAGTGAAGGGTTAAGTGTATGGGATCGTGCCTATGGCTACACCTTC
CDR3: CASSEGLSVWDRAYGYTF

size: -
D: -
V: TRBV12-5
J: TRBJ1-2
DNA: TGTGCTAGTGGTTTGCCCGAGGGGGGTAACTATGGCTACACCTTC
CDR3: CASGLPEGGNYGYTF

size: few
D: -
V: TRBV30
J: TRBJ2-2
DNA: TGCGGGGGACGAGGGTCTGTCGGGGAGCTGTTTTTT
CDR3: CGGRGSVGELFF

size: -
D: TRBD1
V: TRBV29-1
J: TRBJ2-3
DNA: TGCAGCGTTGAAGATTCGAGGGGGCTGGATACGCAGTATTTT
CDR3: CSVEDSRGLDTQYF

size: -
D: -
V: TRBV27
J: TRBJ1-1
DNA: TGTGCCAGCAGCCGTATCCCACCAGAGAGGAACACTGAAGCTTTCTTT
CDR3: CASSRIPPERNTEAFF

size: -
D: -
V: TRBV5-5
J: TRBJ2-5
DNA: TGTGCCAGCAGCTTGCCCGAGACTAAAGAGACCCAGTACTTC
CDR3: CASSLPETKETQYF

size: -
D: -
V: TRBV2
J: TRBJ2-7
DNA: TGTGCCAGCAGTGATATAAAGTCAGAGTCCTACGAGCAGTACTTC
CDR3: CASSDIKSESYEQYF

size: -
D: -
V: TRBV6-5
J: TRBJ2-3
DNA: TGTGCCAGCAGTGTAGAGAGCACAGATACGCAGTATTTT
CDR3: CASSVESTDTQYF

size: few
D: -
V: TRBV29-1
J: TRBJ2-7
DNA: TGCAGCGTTGGCCTCTCCTACGAGCAGTACTTC
CDR3: CSVGLSYEQYF

size: -
D: TRBD2
V: TRBV2
J: TRBJ2-4
DNA: TGTGCCAGCAGTGGCGGGAGGGCCTTAAACATTCAGTACTTC
CDR3: CASSGGRALNIQYF

size: few
D: -
V: TRBV7-8
J: TRBJ1-2
DNA: TGTGCCAGCAGCGCCGACGTACAATATGGCTACACCTTC
CDR3: CASSADVQYGYTF

size: -
D: -
V: TRBV5-4
J: TRBJ1-2
DNA: TGTGCCAGCAGCCCACCAGGGTCTAACTATGGCTACACCTTC
CDR3: CASSPPGSNYGYTF

size: -
D: TRBD1
V: TRBV14
J: TRBJ2-4
DNA: TGTGCCAGCAGCCGATCAAACGTCCGGGACAGGGTATATACAAACATTCAGTACTTC
CDR3: CASSRSNVRDRVYTNIQYF

size: -
D: TRBD1
V: TRBV10-3
J: TRBJ2-7
DNA: TGTGCCATCAGTGAGTTTTCTCAATCGGGACAGCGCTTCTCCTACGAGCAGTACTTC
CDR3: CAISEFSQSGQRFSYEQYF

size: few
D: -
V: TRBV21-1
J: TRBJ1-2
DNA: TGTGCCAGCAGCAGCGACCCTAACTATGGCTACACCTTC
CDR3: CASSSDPNYGYTF

size: -
D: TRBD1
V: TRBV5-1
J: TRBJ2-7
DNA: TGCGCCAGCAGCCGGGACAGGAACTACGAGCAGTACTTC
CDR3: CASSRDRNYEQYF

size: -
D: -
V: TRBV5-4
J: TRBJ2-7
DNA: TGTGCCAGCAGCTTGGATACCGGCTCCTACGAGCAGTACTTC
CDR3: CASSLDTGSYEQYF

size: -
D: -
V: TRBV19
J: TRBJ2-5
DNA: TGTGCCAGTAGTATCATCGGCAATAAAGAGACCCAGTACTTC
CDR3: CASSIIGNKETQYF

size: many
D: -
V: TRBV7-3
J: TRBJ1-3
DNA: TGTGCCAGCAGCCTTATACCCGGGGACACCATATATTTT
CDR3: CASSLIPGDTIYF

size: -
D: TRBD1
V: TRBV29-1
J: TRBJ2-5
DNA: TGCAGCGGTAATGACAGGGAAGAGACCCAGTACTTC
CDR3: CSGNDREETQYF

size: once
D: -
V: TRBV21-1
J: TRBJ1-4
DNA: TGTGCCAGCAGCAGTGGGACGGGGAGAACTAATGAAAAACTGTTTTTT
CDR3: CASSSGTGRTNEKLFF

size: -
D: TRBD1
V: TRBV9
J: TRBJ2-3
DNA: TGTGCCAGCAGAGGGGACAGGTTCACAGATACGCAGTATTTT
CDR3: CASRGDRFTDTQYF

size: -
D: -
V: TRBV2
J: TRBJ2-2
DNA: TGTACAACTCGGAAAGGCGGGGAGCTGTTTTTT
CDR3: CTTRKGGELFF

size: once
D: TRBD2
V: TRBV9
J: TRBJ2-7
DNA: TGTGCCAGCAGCAAGAGGGCGGGAGGGGCCCCCCACGAGCAGTACTTC
CDR3: CASSKRAGGAPHEQYF

size: -
D: -
V: TRBV7-7
J: TRBJ2-2
DNA: TGTGCTAGCAGCTTAGAAGGGGCTTACACCGGGGAGCTGTTTTTT
CDR3: CASSLEGAYTGELFF

size: -
D: -
V: TRBV7-8
J: TRBJ2-7
DNA: TGTGCCAGCACTCCCAGGGCAGCGTCCTACGAGCAGTACTTC
CDR3: CASTPRAASYEQYF

size: -
D: -
V: TRBV5-1
J: TRBJ1-2
DNA: TGCGCCAGCAGCTCACAGGGCACTGTAGATGGCTACACCTTC
CDR3: CASSSQGTVDGYTF

size: -
D: TRBD1
V: TRBV2
J: TRBJ2-7
DNA: TGTGCCAGCAGTGAATGGGACAGTTACTACGAGCAGTACTTC
CDR3: CASSEWDSYYEQYF

size: -
D: -
V: TRBV5-1
J: TRBJ2-1
DNA: TGCGCCAGCAGCTTGGGAGGGGACTCACGAGGTGAGCAGTTCTTC
CDR3: CASSLGGDSRGEQFF

size: -
D: -
V: TRBV19
J: TRBJ1-2
DNA: TGTGCCAGTAGTGGGCCGGAACGGGCGGGGGGCTACACCTTC
CDR3: CASSGPERAGGYTF

size: -
D: -
V: TRBV18
J: TRBJ1-5
DNA: TGTGCCAGCTCACCAGGGGATCAGCCCCAGCATTTT
CDR3: CASSPGDQPQHF

size: -
D: -
V: TRBV10-3
J: TRBJ1-1
DNA: TGTGCCATCAGTCCGATTGTTAGGGAGGAATCGGCTTTCTTT
CDR3: CAISPIVREESAFF

size: -
D: TRBD1
V: TRBV30
J: TRBJ2-3
DNA: TGTGCCTGGAAACAGGGGGTCACAGATACGCAGTATTTT
CDR3: CAWKQGVTDTQYF

size: -
D: -
V: TRBV4-1
J: TRBJ2-5
DNA: TGCGCCAGCAGCCAAGAAGTAGGGCGGGAGACCCAGTACTTC
CDR3: CASSQEVGRETQYF

size: -
D: -
V: TRBV10-3
J: TRBJ2-5
DNA: TGTGCCATCGCCCGGGACACCCCAAGACGGACCCAGTACTTC
CDR3: CAIARDTPRRTQYF

size: -
D: TRBD1
V: TRBV5-1
J: TRBJ2-7
DNA: TGCGCCAGCAGCTGGGAGAGGGACAGGCGCAACTACGAGCAGTACTTC
CDR3: CASSWERDRRNYEQYF

size: -
D: TRBD1
V: TRBV7-9
J: TRBJ1-2
DNA: TGTGCCAGCAGCTTAGGGACAGGGGGCAATGGCTACACCTTC
CDR3: CASSLGTGGNGYTF

size: -
D: -
V: TRBV5-4
J: TRBJ1-1
DNA: TGTGCCAGCACCCTCCCCGGTAACTCTGACACTGAAGCTTTCTTT
CDR3: CASTLPGNSDTEAFF

size: -
D: -
V: TRBV18
J: TRBJ2-3
DNA: TGTGCCAGCTCACCACGGTCCCGACGAACTAGCACAGATACGCAGTATTTT
CDR3: CASSPRSRRTSTDTQYF

size: -
D: -
V: TRBV7-9
J: TRBJ2-7
DNA: TGTGCCAGCAGCCATGGATATGGTGGCGACGAGCAGTACTTC
CDR3: CASSHGYGGDEQYF

size: few
D: TRBD1
V: TRBV2
J: TRBJ1-5
DNA: TGTGCCAGCACCCAGGGACGGACAGGGATCAATCAGCCCCAGCATTTT
CDR3: CASTQGRTGINQPQHF

size: -
D: -
V: TRBV7-2
J: TRBJ2-1
DNA: TGTGCCAGCAGCTTAGCTTTGAAGAATGAGCAGTTCTTC
CDR3: CASSLALKNEQFF

size: -
D: -
V: TRBV19
J: TRBJ1-1
DNA: TGTGCCAGTAGTCTTGATTACAACACTGAAGCTTTCTTT
CDR3: CASSLDYNTEAFF

size: once
D: TRBD2
V: TRBV6-4
J: TRBJ2-5
DNA: TGTGCCAGCAGCCTCTGGGGAGGGGACCAAGAGACCCAGTACTTC
CDR3: CASSLWGGDQETQYF

size: -
D: -
V: TRBV19
J: TRBJ2-6
DNA: TGTGCCAGTAGTAATGGACAACCCTACTCTGGGGCCAACGTCCTGACTTTC
CDR3: CASSNGQPYSGANVLTF

size: -
D: TRBD1
V: TRBV9
J: TRBJ1-2
DNA: TGTGCCAGCAAACGGACAGGGGGTAACTATGGCTACACCTTC
CDR3: CASKRTGGNYGYTF

size: -
D: TRBD1
V: TRBV5-1
J: TRBJ2-2
DNA: TGCGCCAGCAGCTTGAACAGGGGTGGGACCGGGGAGCTGTTTTTT
CDR3: CASSLNRGGTGELFF

size: -
D: -
V: TRBV11-2
J: TRBJ1-3
DNA: TGTGCCAGCAGCTTCCTGACGGCCCCAGGTTCTTCCCGTCGAAACACCATATATTTT
CDR3: CASSFLTAPGSSRRNTIYF

size: -
D: TRBD1
V: TRBV7-2
J: TRBJ1-2
DNA: TGTGCCAGCACCAAACCTCGGGACAGGGTCTATGGCTACACCTTC
CDR3: CASTKPRDRVYGYTF